These T cell receptor beta chains were read from a single sample in a study of blood T cell repertoires in COVID-19. Assay: immunoSEQ multiplex PCR; the TCRdb copy retains only in-frame clones and omits some. The repertoire holds some 200,000 clones, roughly 81% seen once, with approximately 12% in the top ten. Sequencing input: peripheral blood. The receptor source for this set is a woman older than 75 with COVID-19, enrolled during active disease. The CDR3 runs from the conserved cysteine through the conserved F or W. D genes are given only for firm matches. Where a row states a size, it is once, few, many or the class of an expanded clone; other rows omit it.

V	length	J	D	size	DNA	CDR3
TRBV5-6	13	TRBJ2-5	NA	NA	TGTGCCAGCAGGACTGGGAGGTTTGAGACCCAGTACTTC	CASRTGRFETQYF
TRBV7-2	13	TRBJ2-3	TRBD2	NA	TGTGCCAGCGGGGGGGAAATCACAGATACGCAGTATTTT	CASGGEITDTQYF
TRBV10-3	12	TRBJ2-7	TRBD2	NA	TGTGCCGTCGGGACTAGCAACCACGAGCAGTACTTC	CAVGTSNHEQYF
TRBV14	14	TRBJ1-6	NA	NA	TGTGCCAGCAGCCAAGTAGGAGGAGATTCACCCCTCCACTTT	CASSQVGGDSPLHF
TRBV6-6	12	TRBJ2-5	NA	NA	TGTGCCAGCAGTTACTCCGCGGAGACCCAGTACTTC	CASSYSAETQYF
TRBV18	15	TRBJ1-5	NA	few	TGTGCCAGCTCACCACCGGGAGGAGAAACGGGGCCCCAGCATTTT	CASSPPGGETGPQHF
TRBV4-2	15	TRBJ2-1	NA	once	TGTGCCAGCAGCCAAGACCTGAGCTCCTACAATGAGCAGTTCTTC	CASSQDLSSYNEQFF
TRBV27	16	TRBJ1-5	NA	few	TGTGCCAGCAACCCTGATGGGAGATATAGCAATCAGCCCCAGCATTTT	CASNPDGRYSNQPQHF
TRBV7-9	14	TRBJ2-7	TRBD1	NA	TGTGCCAGCAGCGCCCGACAGGGGGCGGGCGAGCAGTACTTC	CASSARQGAGEQYF
TRBV7-2	14	TRBJ2-2	NA	NA	TGTGCCAGCAGCTTAGCGGCCGGGGTCCGGGAGCTGTTTTTT	CASSLAAGVRELFF
TRBV29-1	13	TRBJ2-1	NA	NA	TGCAGCGTTTCCCCCCGTGCTGGGGGCGAGCAGTTCTTC	CSVSPRAGGEQFF
TRBV6-6	13	TRBJ1-6	NA	NA	TGTGCCAGCTTTCCAGGCCATAATTCACCCCTCCACTTT	CASFPGHNSPLHF
TRBV11-3	15	TRBJ2-1	NA	NA	TGTGCCAGCAGCCCTAGACCCGATTCCTACAATGAGCAGTTCTTC	CASSPRPDSYNEQFF
TRBV19	16	TRBJ1-6	TRBD1	NA	TGTGCCAGTAGTCCACAGGCAGGGGGCTATAATTCACCCCTCCACTTT	CASSPQAGGYNSPLHF
TRBV11-3	15	TRBJ2-7	NA	NA	TGTGCCAGCACTGGGGGGACCGCGGTTTCCTACGAGCAGTACTTC	CASTGGTAVSYEQYF
TRBV5-6	18	TRBJ1-4	TRBD1	NA	TGTGCCAGCAGCTTCTGGGACAGGGGTTTAGCAACTAATGAAAAACTGTTTTTT	CASSFWDRGLATNEKLFF
TRBV9	15	TRBJ2-1	TRBD2	once	TGTGCCAGCAGCGTACTAGCGGGGGGGCACAATGAGCAGTTCTTC	CASSVLAGGHNEQFF
TRBV5-1	15	TRBJ1-6	TRBD1	NA	TGCGCCAGCAGCTTGACGGGACAGGGAAATTCACCCCTCCACTTT	CASSLTGQGNSPLHF
TRBV6-5	12	TRBJ2-1	TRBD2	NA	TGTGCCAGCAGTCAGACTAGCTGGGAGCAGTTCTTC	CASSQTSWEQFF
TRBV25-1	13	TRBJ1-4	NA	NA	TGTGCCAGCAGTGGTCCTGGGAGTGAAAAACTGTTTTTT	CASSGPGSEKLFF
TRBV19	17	TRBJ2-1	NA	NA	TGTGCCAGTAGTATAAGCCCTAGCACTGCCTCCTACAATGAGCAGTTCTTC	CASSISPSTASYNEQFF
TRBV7-2	13	TRBJ1-2	NA	NA	TGTGCCAGCAGCTTAGCCAGGGGCTATGGCTACACCTTC	CASSLARGYGYTF
TRBV2	15	TRBJ1-5	TRBD1	few	TGTGCCAGCGCAAGGACAGGGAATAGCAATCAGCCCCAGCATTTT	CASARTGNSNQPQHF
TRBV5-1	16	TRBJ2-7	TRBD1	NA	TGCGCCAGCAGCTTACAACCGGGACAGGGGGCCTACGAGCAGTACTTC	CASSLQPGQGAYEQYF
TRBV3-1/TRBV3-2	13	TRBJ2-5	NA	few	TGTGCCAGCAGCCAAGACCCAGGGGAGACCCAGTACTTC	CASSQDPGETQYF
TRBV6-2/TRBV6-3	13	TRBJ1-1	NA	NA	TGTGCCAGCAGTCCGCAGGGAGGCACTGAAGCTTTCTTT	CASSPQGGTEAFF
TRBV29-1	12	TRBJ2-5	TRBD2	NA	TGCAGCGTTGATTGGGGGGGTGGGACCCAGTACTTC	CSVDWGGGTQYF
TRBV7-2	14	TRBJ1-1	NA	NA	TGTGCCAGCAGCTTATGGGGCATGAACACTGAAGCTTTCTTT	CASSLWGMNTEAFF
TRBV7-9	14	TRBJ1-4	NA	NA	TGTGCCAGCAGCTTAGCAGCAGGGAATGAAAAACTGTTTTTT	CASSLAAGNEKLFF
TRBV5-6	15	TRBJ2-6	NA	NA	TGTGCCAGCAGCCTCCGGACAGCTGGGGCCAACGTCCTGACTTTC	CASSLRTAGANVLTF
TRBV7-6	15	TRBJ2-5	TRBD1	NA	TGTGCCAGCGGCCGGGGTCAGGGGGCATTTGAGACCCAGTACTTC	CASGRGQGAFETQYF
TRBV7-2	13	TRBJ2-1	NA	NA	TGTGCCAGCAGCTTAAGGAGGGAGGATGAGCAGTTCTTC	CASSLRREDEQFF
TRBV7-2	16	TRBJ2-3	TRBD2	once	TGTGCCAGCAGCGAGGCTAGCGGAGGGGGCACAGATACGCAGTATTTT	CASSEASGGGTDTQYF
TRBV7-2	15	TRBJ2-7	TRBD2	NA	TGTGCCAGCAGCTTGGGTAGCGGGATAGGCTACGAGCAGTACTTC	CASSLGSGIGYEQYF
TRBV12-3/TRBV12-4	12	TRBJ1-4	NA	few	TGTGCCAGCAGTTATTCCCCCGGGGAACTGTTTTTT	CASSYSPGELFF
TRBV19	13	TRBJ1-5	NA	NA	TGTGCCAGTAGTATAGTGGCAGGTCAGCCCCAGCATTTT	CASSIVAGQPQHF
TRBV2	15	TRBJ1-5	TRBD1	NA	TGTGCCAGCAGACAGACAGGGGGGGGCAATCAGCCCCAGCATTTT	CASRQTGGGNQPQHF
TRBV24-1	17	TRBJ2-2	NA	NA	TGTGCCACCAGTGATTTTAGGACAGACCTGGACACCGGGGAGCTGTTTTTT	CATSDFRTDLDTGELFF
TRBV6-5	13	TRBJ2-7	NA	NA	TGTGCCAGCCAACAAGCGAACTCCTACGAGCAGTACTTC	CASQQANSYEQYF
TRBV28	17	TRBJ1-4	TRBD1	NA	TGTGCCACCAGAGGGACAGGGGGCGATTCGGCTAATGAAAAACTGTTTTTT	CATRGTGGDSANEKLFF
TRBV7-6	15	TRBJ1-5	NA	NA	TGTGCCAGCAGCTTAGAAGCGTTTAGCAATCAGCCCCAGCATTTT	CASSLEAFSNQPQHF
TRBV6-6	14	TRBJ1-4	NA	NA	TGTGCCAGCAGTAGGGGCGCAACTAATGAAAAACTGTTTTTT	CASSRGATNEKLFF
TRBV21-1	14	TRBJ2-7	NA	NA	TGTGCCAGCATCCGGGACTACCTTCCCTACGAGCAGTACTTC	CASIRDYLPYEQYF
TRBV4-1	15	TRBJ1-2	NA	NA	TGCGCCAGCAGCCAAGGACAGGTTGGGAACTATGGCTACACCTTC	CASSQGQVGNYGYTF